This T cell receptor beta chain was obtained from a study of T cells after yellow fever vaccination. Looking at the study overall: Preparation used SMART-Seq v4 Ultra Low Input for the low-cell-number fractions. Study results and limitations: FACS-sorted repertoires might harbor abundant contaminating clonotypes from the bulk population. The CD4 and CD8 compartments had a small share of their clonotypes in common.

As TCR cDNA was made by 5'RACE template switching, a universal primer site and UMIs were added. TCRdb independently ran MiXCR on the 5' RACE reads; one entry per CDR3 protein. The table records some 250,000 distinct CDR3 sequences, less than 9% of them present only once. This clonotype was picked up a small number of times. What it binds is unknown. The trim removed 1 base at V and 0 bases at J, leaving 3 bases unmatched. Germline CDR1 reads DFQATT; CDR2 reads SNEGSKA (reference sequence). This CDR3 region has 15 residues. V gene TRBV20-1 combines with J gene TRBJ2-3, with TRBD2 identical over 8 bases. The sample consisted of CD4+ T cells sorted from PBMCs, taken 15 days after the yellow fever booster vaccination. The sequence derives from a man aged 25-45 years who received the YFV17D yellow fever vaccine. CDR3 DNA sequence: TGCAGTGCTAGAGTCCCTAGCGGGAGCACAGATACGCAGTATTTT. Translating gives CSARVPSGSTDTQYF.